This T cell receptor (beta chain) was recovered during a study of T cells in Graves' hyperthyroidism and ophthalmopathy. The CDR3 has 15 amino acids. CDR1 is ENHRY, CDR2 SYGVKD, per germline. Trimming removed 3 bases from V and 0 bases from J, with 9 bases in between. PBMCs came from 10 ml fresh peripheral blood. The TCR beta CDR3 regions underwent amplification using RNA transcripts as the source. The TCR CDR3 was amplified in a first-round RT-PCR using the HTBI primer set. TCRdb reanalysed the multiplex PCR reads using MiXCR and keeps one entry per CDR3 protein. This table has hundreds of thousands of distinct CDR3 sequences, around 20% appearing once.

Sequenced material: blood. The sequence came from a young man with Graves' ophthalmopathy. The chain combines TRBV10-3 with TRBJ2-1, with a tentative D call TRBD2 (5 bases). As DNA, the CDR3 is TGTGCCATCAGTGACGGGGAAAGCTCCTACAATGAGCAGTTCTTC. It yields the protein CAISDGESSYNEQFF.